This entry features one TCR beta chain sequence. The data originate from a study of identical twins. Using its own MiXCR run on the 5' RACE reads, TCRdb lists one record per CDR3 protein. The table lists 400,000 to 550,000 distinct CDR3 sequences, about 20% of them singletons. CDR3 length equals 11 residues. Germline lookup yields CDR1 SGHTA and CDR2 FQGNSA. The ends were cut back, 4 bases at V and 7 bases at J, with 7 bases in the middle. The sample was also linked to a second study, of T cells expressing NK-cell markers. That paper notes: The share of CD8+ T cells held by dominant NKG2C+ clonotypes was roughly 1.0-8% in about 6 donors.

The chain links TRBV7-2 to TRBJ1-1; no definite D call. Sequenced material: CD4+ T cells sorted from blood. The receptor was isolated from a young woman in good health. CDR3 sequence reads: CASSSQIEAFF. The DNA of the CDR3 is TGTGCCAGCAGCTCCCAGATTGAAGCTTTCTTT.